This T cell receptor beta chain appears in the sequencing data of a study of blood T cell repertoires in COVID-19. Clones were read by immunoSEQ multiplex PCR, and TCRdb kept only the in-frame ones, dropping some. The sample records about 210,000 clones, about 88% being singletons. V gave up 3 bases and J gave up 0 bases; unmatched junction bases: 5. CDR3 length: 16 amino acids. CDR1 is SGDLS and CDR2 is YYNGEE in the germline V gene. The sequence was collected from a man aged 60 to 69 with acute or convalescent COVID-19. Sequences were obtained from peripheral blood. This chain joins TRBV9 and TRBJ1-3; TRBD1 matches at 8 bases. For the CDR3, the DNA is TGTGCCAGCAGCGCGAGACAGGGGCCCTCTGGAAACACCATATATTTT. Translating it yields CASSARQGPSGNTIYF.